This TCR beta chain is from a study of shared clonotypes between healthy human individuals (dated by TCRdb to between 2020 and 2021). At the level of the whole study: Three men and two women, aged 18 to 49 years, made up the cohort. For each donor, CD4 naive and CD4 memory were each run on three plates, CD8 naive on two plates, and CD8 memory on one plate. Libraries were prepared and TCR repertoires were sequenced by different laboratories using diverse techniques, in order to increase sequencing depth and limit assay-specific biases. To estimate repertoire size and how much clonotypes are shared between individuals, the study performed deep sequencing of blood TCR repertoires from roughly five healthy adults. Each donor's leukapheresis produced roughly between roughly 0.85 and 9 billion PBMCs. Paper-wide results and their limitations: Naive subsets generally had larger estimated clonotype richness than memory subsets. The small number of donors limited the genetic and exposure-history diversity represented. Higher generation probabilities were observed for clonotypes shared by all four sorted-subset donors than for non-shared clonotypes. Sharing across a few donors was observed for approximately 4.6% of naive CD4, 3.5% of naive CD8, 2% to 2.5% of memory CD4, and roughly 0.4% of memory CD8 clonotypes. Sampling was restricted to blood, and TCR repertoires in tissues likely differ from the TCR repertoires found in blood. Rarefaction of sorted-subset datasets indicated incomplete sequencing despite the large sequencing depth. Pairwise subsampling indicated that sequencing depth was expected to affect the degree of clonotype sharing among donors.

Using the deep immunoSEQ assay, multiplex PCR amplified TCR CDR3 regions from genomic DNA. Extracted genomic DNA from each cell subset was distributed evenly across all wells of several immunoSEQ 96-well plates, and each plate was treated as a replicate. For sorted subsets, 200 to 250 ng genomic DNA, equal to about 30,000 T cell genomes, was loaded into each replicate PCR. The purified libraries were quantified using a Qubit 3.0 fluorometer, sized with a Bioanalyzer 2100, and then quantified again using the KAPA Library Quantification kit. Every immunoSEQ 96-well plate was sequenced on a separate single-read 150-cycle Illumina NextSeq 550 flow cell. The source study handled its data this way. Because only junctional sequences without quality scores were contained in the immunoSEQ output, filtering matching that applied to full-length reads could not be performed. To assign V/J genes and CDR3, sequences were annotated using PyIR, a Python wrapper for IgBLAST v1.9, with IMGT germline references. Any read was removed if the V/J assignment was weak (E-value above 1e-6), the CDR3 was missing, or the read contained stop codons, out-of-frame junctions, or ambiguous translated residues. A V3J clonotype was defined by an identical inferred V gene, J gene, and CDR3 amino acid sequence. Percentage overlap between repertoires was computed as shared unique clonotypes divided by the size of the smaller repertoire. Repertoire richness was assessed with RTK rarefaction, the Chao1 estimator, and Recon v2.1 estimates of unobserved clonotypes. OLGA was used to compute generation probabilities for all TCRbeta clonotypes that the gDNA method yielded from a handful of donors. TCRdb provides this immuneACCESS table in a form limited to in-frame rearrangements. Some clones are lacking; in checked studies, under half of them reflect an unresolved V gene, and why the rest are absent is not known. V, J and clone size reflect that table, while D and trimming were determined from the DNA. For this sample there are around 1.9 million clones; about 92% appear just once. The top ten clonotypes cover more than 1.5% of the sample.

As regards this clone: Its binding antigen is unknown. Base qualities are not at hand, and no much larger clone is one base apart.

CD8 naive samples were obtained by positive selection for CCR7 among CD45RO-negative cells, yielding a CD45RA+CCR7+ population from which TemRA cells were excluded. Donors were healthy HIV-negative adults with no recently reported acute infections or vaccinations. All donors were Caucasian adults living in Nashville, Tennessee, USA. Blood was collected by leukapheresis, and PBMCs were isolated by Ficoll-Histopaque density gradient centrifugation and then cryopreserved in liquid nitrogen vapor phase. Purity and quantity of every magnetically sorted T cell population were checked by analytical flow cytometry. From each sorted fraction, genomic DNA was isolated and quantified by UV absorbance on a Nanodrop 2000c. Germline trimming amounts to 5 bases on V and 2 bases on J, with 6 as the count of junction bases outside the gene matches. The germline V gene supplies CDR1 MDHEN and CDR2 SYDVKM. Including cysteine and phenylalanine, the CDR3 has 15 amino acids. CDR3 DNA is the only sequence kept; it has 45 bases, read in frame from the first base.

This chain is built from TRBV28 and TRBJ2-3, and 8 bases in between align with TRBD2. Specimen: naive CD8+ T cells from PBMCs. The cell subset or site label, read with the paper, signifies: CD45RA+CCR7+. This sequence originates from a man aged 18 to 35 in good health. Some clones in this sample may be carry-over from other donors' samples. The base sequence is TGTGCCAGCAGTCCCACTAGCGGCAACACAGATACGCAGTATTTT. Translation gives CASSPTSGNTDTQYF.